What follows is one TCR beta chain and its context. Its matching antigen is unknown. The sample belongs to a study of T cell repertoires and Cas9 in healthy adults. Overall study context: Multi-effector potency, cytotoxicity and lineage were assessed in SpCas9-reactive CD4 and CD8 T cells. Study results and caveats: SpCas9-reactive regulatory T cells reportedly mitigated SpCas9-reactive effector T cells in vitro.

Germline CDR1 and CDR2: GTSNPN and SVGIG (reference sequence). The CDR3 covers 13 residues. J lost 2 bases, V lost 4 bases, and 4 bases had no gene match. The data were produced by immunoSEQ multiplex PCR, yet TCRdb's version contains in-frame clones alone and is incomplete. The table shows about 15,000 clones, with 85% to 90% occurring only once. This chain links TRBV30 with TRBJ2-7, with 8 bases fitting TRBD1. The sample taken for sequencing was Tregs (CD4+, CD25+, CD127-, CD137-, CD154-) from PBMCs; culture status not recorded. This receptor was identified in a human donor in good health. CDR3 bases: TGTGCCTGGATCCGACAGGGGACCTACGAGCAGTACTTC. This encodes CAWIRQGTYEQYF.